These 10 T cell receptor beta chains originate from one sample sequenced in a study of metastatic and nonmetastatic thyroid tumors. Among the patients, none had received any treatment before thyroid surgery. TCRdb reassembled clones from the PCR reads with MiXCR. The sample includes 24,000 or so clones, around an eighth of them seen just once. Sequences were obtained from blood. The receptors come from a female donor with papillary thyroid cancer or a benign thyroid nodule (not recorded which). Some clones in this sample may be carry-over from other donors' samples.

There are many counts of this clone. This chain uses TRBV2 with TRBJ2-3, with 9 bases aligning to TRBD2. The CDR3 consists of 15 residues. V lost 4 bases, J lost 1 base, and 3 bases stayed unmatched. Germline CDR1 SNHLY, CDR2 FYNNEI. The CDR3 region is CASSARLAGTDTQYF. The CDR3 DNA is TGTGCCAGCAGTGCCCGACTAGCGGGCACAGATACGCAGTATTTT.

This clone is large in the sample. The V gene is TRBV10-3, the J gene TRBJ1-3; 8 bases are shared with TRBD1. The length of the CDR3 is 16 residues. CDR1 is ENHRY and CDR2 is SYGVKD in the germline V gene. V trimming: 3 bases; J trimming: 8 bases; junction bases outside the gene matches: 12. The CDR3 sequence is CAISDPRQGIEDTIYF. Here the CDR3 DNA reads TGTGCCATCAGTGACCCGAGACAGGGGATAGAAGACACCATATATTTT.

In this sample, this clone turned up many times. The V gene is TRBV20-1, the J gene TRBJ2-3; 8 nucleotides align to TRBD2. The germline gives CDR1 DFQATT, CDR2 SNEGSKA (reference sequence). The CDR3 totals 15 residues. The J segment lost 3 bases and the V segment lost 6 bases, leaving 11 bases of the junction unmatched. The CDR3 reads CSASPNGRVTDTQYF. The CDR3 DNA reads as TGCAGTGCCTCCCCTAACGGGAGGGTGACAGATACGCAGTATTTT.

CDR3 nucleotides: TGTGCCAGCAGTTTAGGGGCGAGCGTGTACGAGACCCAGTACTTC. It codes for CASSLGASVYETQYF. The chain links TRBV27 to TRBJ2-5; D is possibly TRBD1 (5 bases). The CDR3 is 15 residues long. Germline assignment: CDR1 MNHEY and CDR2 SMNVEV (reference sequence). The V and J ends lost 2 bases and 5 bases respectively, with 15 bases between them.

This clone was found many times. J is TRBJ1-6 and V is TRBV20-1; D not certain. V gave up 3 bases and J gave up 6 bases, with 15 bases separating them. This CDR3 region has 15 residues. Germline CDR1 and CDR2: DFQATT and SNEGSKA (reference sequence). CDR3 loop: CSASRQTHINSPLHF. CDR3 DNA sequence: TGCAGTGCTAGTAGGCAGACTCACATTAATTCACCCCTCCACTTT.

The V gene is TRBV5-1, the J gene TRBJ1-3, with D possibly matching TRBD1 (6 bases). The V and J ends lost 4 bases and 0 bases respectively, with 14 bases between them. CDR3 length: 16 residues. Germline V gene data show CDR1 as SGHRS and CDR2 as YFSETQ. CDR3 residues: CASSNGQPISGNTIYF. As DNA, the CDR3 is TGCGCCAGCAGCAATGGACAGCCTATCTCTGGAAACACCATATATTTT.

As concerns this clone: With a much larger clone just one base away, this may be a read error. The V and J genes are TRBV7-6 and TRBJ2-4, with D unresolved. The CDR3 consists of 17 residues. Germline values: CDR1 SGHVS, CDR2 FNYEAQ. The CDR3 spells CASSLEGGVGSSNIHYF. As DNA, the CDR3 is TGTGCCAGCAGCTTAGAGGGTGGGGTCGGTAGTTCCAACATTCATTACTTC.

This clone is medium-sized. The chain combines TRBV2 with TRBJ2-7; 8 bases fit TRBD2. Trimming removed 10 bases from V and 5 bases from J; junction bases left unmatched: 13. The germline V gene has CDR1 SNHLY and CDR2 FYNNEI. CDR3 length: 14 amino acids. CDR3 sequence reads: CAIAKGVAGNEQYF. Here the CDR3 DNA reads TGTGCCATCGCAAAGGGGGTAGCGGGGAACGAGCAGTACTTC.

At least ten counts were recorded for this clone. This chain uses TRBV20-1 with TRBJ2-1; 10 bases line up with TRBD1. Germline V gene lookup returns CDR1 DFQATT and CDR2 SNEGSKA (reference sequence). CDR3 length: 15 amino acids. Germline trimming cut 0 bases from V and 7 bases from J; bases unmatched to any gene: 6. As DNA, the CDR3 is TGCAGTGCTAGAGATCATGGGACAGGGGTGAATGAGCAGTTCTTC. Translating it yields CSARDHGTGVNEQFF.

This clone has a count of ten or more. The chain links TRBV10-2 to TRBJ2-2; D is ambiguous. V was pared by 3 bases and J by 5 bases, with 7 bases between. The length of the CDR3 is 13 residues. CDR1 is WSHSY, CDR2 SAAADI, per germline. The CDR3, as DNA: TGCGCCAGCAGTGATGAGATAACCGGGGAGCTGTTTTTT. Translation gives CASSDEITGELFF.